One sample yielded the 2 T cell receptor beta chains listed below, sequenced in a study of blood T cell repertoires in COVID-19. Only in-frame clones appear in the TCRdb table, and some are missing; sequencing was by immunoSEQ multiplex PCR. In the table there are 200,000 to 300,000 clones, roughly 81% of which are singletons. What was sequenced was peripheral blood. The receptors were sampled from a woman at least 80 years old with COVID-19, enrolled during active disease.

The J gene is TRBJ1-3, the V gene TRBV3-1 (or the pseudogene TRBV3-2); a weak D match, TRBD1 (5 bases). Trimming removed 0 bases from V and 4 bases from J, with 10 bases in between. The germline V gene encodes CDR1 LGHDT and CDR2 YNNKEL (reference sequence). This CDR3 has 15 amino acids. Written as DNA, the CDR3 is TGTGCCAGCAGCCAAGAGGGGCAGCTCGGAAACACCATATATTTT. Protein sequence: CASSQEGQLGNTIYF.

V is TRBV28 and J is TRBJ2-1, with 10 bases aligning to TRBD2. V lost 6 bases and J lost 10; bases outside the gene matches: 15. In germline, CDR1 is MDHEN, CDR2 SYDVKM. The CDR3 runs to 16 residues. The chain's CDR3 is CASSPNASGRKNEQFF. The CDR3, as DNA: TGTGCCAGCAGCCCCAACGCTAGCGGGAGAAAAAACGAGCAGTTCTTC.